Following are 9 T cell receptor beta chains from one sample sequenced in a study of cytomegalovirus exposure and HLA in healthy donors. The data were produced by immunoSEQ multiplex PCR, yet TCRdb's version contains in-frame clones alone and is incomplete. The data contain around 52,000 clones, approximately 88% of them seen just once; the ten biggest clones take up approximately 6.4%. The specimen was PBMCs. These receptors were taken from a woman younger than 45 in good health and CMV-seronegative.

CDR3 residues: CASSFTGQNQPQHF. The CDR3 DNA reads as TGTGCCAGCAGCTTTACGGGACAGAATCAGCCCCAGCATTTT. The rearrangement joins TRBV11-2 to TRBJ1-5, with TRBD1 matching over 7 bases. This CDR3 region has 14 residues. Germline V gene data show CDR1 as SGHAT and CDR2 as FQNNGV. The J segment lost 4 bases and the V segment lost 3 bases, leaving 3 bases of the junction unmatched.

The CDR3 coding sequence is TGCGCCAGCAGCCAAACTAGCGGCCAAGAGACCCAGTACTTC. Residues: CASSQTSGQETQYF. This chain joins TRBV5-1 and TRBJ2-5, with 8 bases fitting TRBD2. The germline gives CDR1 SGHRS, CDR2 YFSETQ. With V trimmed by 4 bases and J by 1 base, 3 bases remained unmatched. This CDR3 is 14 amino acids long.

V usage is TRBV30 and J usage is TRBJ2-7; D uncertain. This CDR3 contains 12 residues. The germline V gene has CDR1 GTSNPN and CDR2 SVGIG (reference sequence). The germline V and J ends were trimmed by 2 bases and 3 bases, with 8 bases remaining between them. This chain's CDR3 is CAWSSIDYEQYF. CDR3 nucleotides: TGTGCCTGGAGTTCAATAGACTACGAGCAGTACTTC.

This chain links TRBV27 with TRBJ1-1, with TRBD1 matching over 8 bases. There are 15 residues in the CDR3. The junction had 4 bases not matched to a gene; V was cut back by 3 bases and J by 1 base. CDR1 is MNHEY and CDR2 is SMNVEV in the germline V gene (reference sequence). CDR3 amino acids: CASSLSGTGNTEAFF. The CDR3 DNA reads as TGTGCCAGCAGTTTGTCCGGGACAGGGAACACTGAAGCTTTCTTT.

The chain links TRBV19 to TRBJ2-5, with a weak D call TRBD2 (6 bases). Germline lookup yields CDR1 LNHDA and CDR2 SQIVND (reference sequence). Trimming cost V 3 bases and J 4 bases, with 18 bases left between them. The CDR3 consists of 16 residues. For the CDR3, the DNA is TGTGCCAGTAGTATTCTCGGTAGCGGTGTGGGAGAGACCCAGTACTTC. Its translation: CASSILGSGVGETQYF.

This clone was observed a few times. This chain uses TRBV10-3 with TRBJ2-7; 10 bases match TRBD2. With 3 bases clipped from V and 2 bases from J, the junction kept 1 base outside the gene matches. Germline V gene data show CDR1 as ENHRY and CDR2 as SYGVKD. CDR3 length equals 14 residues. This CDR3 reads CAISDGTSAYEQYF. The CDR3 DNA sequence: TGTGCCATCAGTGATGGGACTAGCGCCTACGAGCAGTACTTC.

The chain combines TRBV6-5 with TRBJ2-6; the match to TRBD1 covers 8 bases. V lost 4 bases and J lost 9; bases outside the gene matches: 2. The CDR3 is 13 residues long. CDR1 MNHEY and CDR2 SVGAGI come from the germline V gene. The CDR3 region is CASSSGGGNVLTF. The CDR3 nucleotides are TGTGCCAGCAGTTCAGGGGGCGGCAACGTCCTGACTTTC.

The chain employs TRBV6-1 and TRBJ2-1; 10 bases align to TRBD2. Per germline, CDR1 MNHNS and CDR2 SASEGT. The CDR3 is 15 amino acids. With 7 bases clipped from V and 3 bases from J, the junction kept 6 bases outside the gene matches. DNA for the CDR3: TGTGCCAGCATCCCTCGGACTAGCGGCTACAATGAGCAGTTCTTC. The encoded protein is CASIPRTSGYNEQFF.

The rearrangement joins TRBV10-2 to TRBJ2-7; D may be TRBD1 (6 bases). The CDR3 spans 12 residues. The germline V and J ends were trimmed by 6 bases and 2 bases, with 8 bases remaining between them. The germline gives CDR1 WSHSY, CDR2 SAAADI. As DNA, the CDR3 is TGCGCCAGCAGCCAGGGGACCTACGAGCAGTACTTC. Residues: CASSQGTYEQYF.